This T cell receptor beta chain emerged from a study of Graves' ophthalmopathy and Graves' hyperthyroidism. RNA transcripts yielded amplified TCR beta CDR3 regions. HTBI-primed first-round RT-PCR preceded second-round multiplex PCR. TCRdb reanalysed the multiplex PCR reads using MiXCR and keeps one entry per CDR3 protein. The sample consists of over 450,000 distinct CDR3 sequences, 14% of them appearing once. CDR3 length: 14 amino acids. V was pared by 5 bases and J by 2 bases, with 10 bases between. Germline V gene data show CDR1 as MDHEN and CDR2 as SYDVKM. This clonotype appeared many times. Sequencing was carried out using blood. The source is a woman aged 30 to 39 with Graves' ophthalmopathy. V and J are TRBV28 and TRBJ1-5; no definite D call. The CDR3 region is CASSIRLGNQPQHF. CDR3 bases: TGTGCCAGCAGTATAAGGCTCGGCAATCAGCCCCAGCATTTT.